A single sample is the source of the 20 T cell receptor beta chains below, sequenced in a study of identical twins. TCRdb independently ran MiXCR on the 5' RACE reads; one entry per CDR3 protein. The sample shows a few hundred thousand distinct CDR3 sequences, more than 13% of them seen only once. These data are also associated with another study on yellow fever vaccine responses in identical twins.

The specimen was CD4+ T cells sorted from blood. The receptors here all came from a woman between 18 and 30 years old in good health.

The chain employs TRBV7-9 and TRBJ1-4; 7 nucleotides agree with TRBD1. The CDR3 is made up of 16 amino acids. V lost 1 base to trimming and J lost 5 bases; unmatched junction nucleotides: 7. Germline assignment: CDR1 SEHNR and CDR2 FQNEAQ (reference sequence). The CDR3 reads CASSLGVGTANEKLFF. In DNA form, the CDR3 reads TGTGCCAGCAGCTTAGGGGTGGGGACAGCGAATGAAAAACTGTTTTTT.

V usage is TRBV4-2 and J usage is TRBJ2-3, with D possibly matching TRBD2 (5 bases). This CDR3 contains 13 residues. The V gene lost 0 bases and the J gene lost 6 bases, with 7 bases spanning the gap. The germline gives CDR1 LGHNA, CDR2 YNFKEQ. CDR3 in amino acids: CASSQDPGDTQYF. The CDR3 nucleotides read TGTGCCAGCAGCCAAGACCCGGGGGATACGCAGTATTTT.

This clonotype was observed a few times. The chain is built from TRBV20-1 and TRBJ2-2, with TRBD1 as a possible D gene (6 bases). Between the trimmed V and J ends, which lost 5 bases and 3 bases, there was a span of 16 bases. Germline CDR1 and CDR2: DFQATT and SNEGSKA (reference sequence). The CDR3 is 15 residues long. The chain's CDR3 is CSARQGPYDTGELFF. DNA for the CDR3: TGCAGTGCTCGCCAGGGGCCCTATGACACCGGGGAGCTGTTTTTT.

A note on this clonotype: A read error may be the cause here, since a much bigger clone is one base away. This rearrangement joins TRBV10-3 to TRBJ2-7; D is perhaps TRBD1 (5 bases). This CDR3 is 11 amino acids long. From germline, CDR1 is ENHRY and CDR2 SYGVKD. Trimming cost V 5 bases and J 3 bases, with 5 bases left between them. The CDR3: CAISQGYEQYF. The CDR3 DNA follows: TGTGCCATCAGTCAGGGCTACGAGCAGTACTTC.

This clonotype was counted a few times. V gene TRBV28 combines with J gene TRBJ2-1; D is unclear. Per the germline V gene, CDR1 is MDHEN and CDR2 is SYDVKM. The CDR3 has 11 residues. V was cut by 3 bases and J by 8 bases, with 5 bases left in between. The CDR3 DNA reads TGTGCCAGCAGTTTGGCATATGAGCAGTTCTTC. It yields the protein CASSLAYEQFF. Full variable domain (missing parts from reference TRBV28 and TRBJ2-1): DVKVTQSSRYLVKRTGEKVFLECVQDMDHENMFWYRQDPGLGLRLIYFSYDVKMKEKGDIPEGYSVSREKKERFSLILESASTNQTSMYLCASSLAYEQFFGPGTRLTVL.

This clonotype was found a few times. The rearrangement uses TRBV30 and TRBJ2-7, with D possibly matching TRBD1 (6 bases). CDR1 and CDR2 (germline): GTSNPN, SVGIG (reference sequence). The CDR3 has 13 amino acids. Trimming stripped 3 bases from V and 2 bases from J, with 11 bases between. CDR3 in DNA: TGTGCCTGGAGGACACAGGGTACCTACGAGCAGTACTTC. Amino acid sequence: CAWRTQGTYEQYF.

This clonotype has more than one count but fewer than ten. The chain uses TRBV10-3 and TRBJ1-6; the match to TRBD1 covers 7 bases. The CDR3 consists of 16 residues. Germline CDR1 is ENHRY and CDR2 is SYGVKD. J gave up 7 bases and V 6 bases, and 12 bases lay outside the gene matches. Written as DNA, the CDR3 is TGTGCCATCAGCGAATTTACGGGACAGCGGAATTCACCCCTCCACTTT. Translating gives CAISEFTGQRNSPLHF.

This clonotype was counted only a few times. The chain uses TRBV12-3 or TRBV12-4 and TRBJ2-3, with a possible D match to TRBD1 (7 bases). The CDR3 runs 15 residues. V was pared by 6 bases and J by 4 bases, with 17 bases between. CDR3 bases: TGTGCCAGCAGCCACGACAGGAGGGGGCCAGATACGCAGTATTTT. Amino acid sequence: CASSHDRRGPDTQYF.

J is TRBJ2-3 and V is TRBV19; tentative D call: TRBD1 (6 bases). Germline CDR1 and CDR2: LNHDA and SQIVND (reference sequence). V gave up 3 bases and J gave up 6 bases, with 13 bases separating them. CDR3 length: 14 residues. The CDR3 bases are TGTGCCAGTAGTATTCAGGGGAAGTCGGATACGCAGTATTTT. Its translation is CASSIQGKSDTQYF.

V usage is TRBV5-1 and J usage is TRBJ2-1; 7 bases match TRBD2. CDR1 and CDR2 (germline): SGHRS, YFSETQ. The CDR3 consists of 15 residues. Trimming cost V 4 bases and J 6 bases; bases outside gene matches: 10. The DNA of the CDR3 is TGCGCCAGCAGCCTGTCGCCCCGCGGGGGCAATGAGCAGTTCTTC. Amino acid sequence: CASSLSPRGGNEQFF. Full variable domain (outside the CDR3, taken from reference TRBV5-1 and TRBJ2-1): KAGVTQTPRYLIKTRGQQVTLSCSPISGHRSVSWYQQTPGQGLQFLFEYFSETQRNKGNFPGRFSGRQFSNSRSEMNVSTLELGDSALYLCASSLSPRGGNEQFFGPGTRLTVL.

This clonotype has at least ten counts. This chain joins TRBV5-1 and TRBJ2-5, with TRBD1 matching over 7 bases. Germline lookup yields CDR1 SGHRS and CDR2 YFSETQ. The V segment lost 5 bases and the J segment 2 bases; nucleotides outside the gene matches: 3. The CDR3 is 13 amino acids. CDR3 region: CASRGQPQETQYF. The CDR3 DNA follows: TGCGCCAGCAGGGGACAGCCTCAAGAGACCCAGTACTTC.

This chain links TRBV24-1 with TRBJ2-7, with a weak D call TRBD2 (5 bases). The V end was cut by 4 bases, the J end by 6 bases, with 12 bases between. The CDR3 is made up of 13 amino acids. CDR1 is KGHDR and CDR2 is SFDVKD in the germline V gene. In DNA form, the CDR3 reads TGTGCCACCAGTGACTTACGCGGGCTCGAGCAGTACTTC. The encoded protein is CATSDLRGLEQYF.

V gene TRBV19 combines with J gene TRBJ2-7, with 7 bases that match TRBD2. The CDR3 sequence is 14 residues long. From germline, CDR1 is LNHDA and CDR2 SQIVND (reference sequence). J lost 2 bases, V lost 4 bases, and 5 bases had no gene match. The CDR3 bases are TGTGCCAGTAGTACGGGAGGTTCCGCCTACGAGCAGTACTTC. The encoded protein is CASSTGGSAYEQYF.

This clonotype was recorded a few times. The rearrangement joins TRBV5-1 to TRBJ2-6, with D perhaps TRBD1 (6 bases). Germline CDR1 SGHRS, CDR2 YFSETQ. V lost 6 bases, J lost 0 bases, and 16 bases lay in between. The CDR3 covers 17 residues. The DNA for the CDR3 is TGCGCCAGCACCGCGACAGGTTCAACCTCTGGGGCCAACGTCCTGACTTTC. This translates into CASTATGSTSGANVLTF.

This clonotype was counted only a few times. The rearrangement uses TRBV12-3 or TRBV12-4 and TRBJ2-5; D is uncertain. The CDR3 runs 11 residues. Trimming removed 6 bases from V and 6 bases from J, with 8 bases in between. Here the CDR3 DNA reads TGTGCCAGCAGCCCCGAGCAGACCCAGTACTTC. It encodes CASSPEQTQYF.

This clonotype was recorded a few times. The gene calls are TRBV27 and TRBJ2-4; 8 positions match TRBD1. The ends lost 8 bases at V and 0 bases at J; junction bases unmatched: 15. From germline, CDR1 is MNHEY and CDR2 SMNVEV (reference sequence). This CDR3 is 18 amino acids long. CDR3 DNA: TGTGCCAGCCGACCCAGGGGGCAAATCAACCTAGCCAAAAACATTCAGTACTTC. Protein product: CASRPRGQINLAKNIQYF.

The rearrangement uses TRBV10-3 and TRBJ1-1; D is unclear. V lost 4 bases to trimming and J lost 3 bases, with 12 bases between them. The CDR3 extends over 14 amino acids. In germline, CDR1 is ENHRY, CDR2 SYGVKD. CDR3 DNA: TGTGCCATCAGTGGCGGGGTTTTAGACACTGAAGCTTTCTTT. Protein: CAISGGVLDTEAFF.

The chain uses TRBV7-8 and TRBJ2-7, with D perhaps TRBD1 (5 bases). V was pared by 2 bases and J by 2 bases, with 13 bases between. Germline V gene data show CDR1 as SGHVS and CDR2 as FQNEAQ. The CDR3 sequence is 15 residues long. CDR3 in amino acids: CASSLMSGNTYEQYF. In DNA, the CDR3 is TGTGCCAGCAGCTTAATGTCAGGGAACACCTACGAGCAGTACTTC.

This clonotype was picked up a small number of times. This sequence joins TRBV7-9 and TRBJ1-2, with 7 bases matching TRBD1. Germline V gene lookup returns CDR1 SEHNR and CDR2 FQNEAQ (reference sequence). This CDR3 is 15 amino acids long. The ends lost 5 bases at V and 4 bases at J; junction bases unmatched: 10. The CDR3 DNA sequence: TGTGCCAGCAGCGCCGTTGACAGGGCTACCTATGGCTACACCTTC. Residues: CASSAVDRATYGYTF.

This clonotype was counted between two and nine times. The chain links TRBV29-1 to TRBJ1-5; D gene unclear. V was pared by 4 bases and J by 3 bases, with 10 bases between. CDR1 and CDR2 from the germline V gene are SQVTM and ANQGSEA. The CDR3 sequence is 13 residues long. The CDR3 sequence: CSVVVGLNQPQHF. The CDR3 nucleotides read TGCAGCGTTGTTGTGGGCCTCAATCAGCCCCAGCATTTT.